The entry below describes one TCR beta chain. The record originates from a study of identical twins. The CDR3 has 13 residues. Germline V gene sequence: CDR1 SQVTM, CDR2 ANQGSEA. V was pared by 8 bases and J by 9 bases, with 20 bases between. Unique molecular identifiers were in the cDNA, with template-switch universal primer binding. A single record per CDR3 protein comes from TCRdb applying MiXCR to the 5' RACE reads. The top ten clones hold about 12% of a sample with hundreds of thousands of distinct CDR3 sequences, roughly 20% of them seen once. These data were also filed under a second study, of T cells expressing NK-cell markers.

Sequencing input: PBMCs. The chain employs TRBV29-1 and TRBJ2-1; D possibly corresponds to TRBD1 (5 bases). The receptor was isolated from a woman aged 18-35 years in good health. The CDR3 here is CSIPKYLQGEQFF. In DNA, the CDR3 is TGCAGCATTCCCAAATACCTTCAGGGTGAGCAGTTCTTC.